This note documents a single T cell receptor (beta chain) sequence. The data belong to a study of blood T cell repertoires in COVID-19. In the study's own analysis: For nucleated cells, counts were estimated from reference gene primer amplification. The table came from immunoSEQ multiplex PCR; TCRdb's copy has only in-frame clones and leaves some out. From that table come the V and J calls and clone size; the DNA was used to work out D and trimming. This sample has approximately 220,000 clones, with 85% found just once. The CDR3 sequence is 15 residues long. J gave up 4 bases and V 3 bases, and 11 bases lay outside the gene matches. Germline V gene data show CDR1 as GTSNPN and CDR2 as SVGIG (reference sequence). Before being deemed recovered, Cohort 3 donors had two negative PCRs, clearance, or symptom resolution.

Specimen: PBMCs or T cells enriched from blood (not recorded which). The chain uses TRBV30 and TRBJ2-7; 8 nucleotides agree with TRBD1. The receptor was derived from a man in his forties who had recovered from COVID-19. CDR3 sequence reads: CAWRNLGTGLYEQYF. For the CDR3, the DNA is TGTGCCTGGAGAAATTTAGGGACAGGACTTTACGAGCAGTACTTC.